A selection of T cell receptor beta chains follows, all from one sample in a study of T cells in narcolepsy. The assay was immunoSEQ multiplex PCR, and TCRdb's table has in-frame clones only and misses some. The sample lists about 30,000 clones; roughly 82% were seen once. The sequenced sample was CD45RA- memory CD4+ T cells from PBMCs. The receptors stem from a human donor with narcolepsy. Both conserved end residues are part of each CDR3. The D gene is left open where the match is weak. Not all rows give a size; the values are once, few, many and, for expanded clones, a class.

J gene: TRBJ2-1
clone size: .
V gene: TRBV19
D gene: TRBD2
CDR3 DNA: TGTGCCAGTAGTATAGATCAGGTGACTAGCTTTGTCAATGAGCAGTTCTTC
CDR3 protein: CASSIDQVTSFVNEQFF

J gene: TRBJ1-5
clone size: .
V gene: TRBV10-3
D gene: .
CDR3 DNA: TGTGCCATTGGCCTGAATCAGCCCCAGCATTTT
CDR3 protein: CAIGLNQPQHF

J gene: TRBJ2-2
clone size: .
V gene: TRBV9
D gene: .
CDR3 DNA: TGTGCCAGCAGCCCACGACCCGAGCGGGAGCTGTTTTTT
CDR3 protein: CASSPRPERELFF

J gene: TRBJ2-3
clone size: .
V gene: TRBV11-2
D gene: .
CDR3 DNA: TGTGCCAGCAGCTTAGAAGGGCTGAGGGCAGATACGCAGTATTTT
CDR3 protein: CASSLEGLRADTQYF

J gene: TRBJ1-4
clone size: .
V gene: TRBV6-1
D gene: TRBD1
CDR3 DNA: TGTGCCAGCAGTGAATGGACAGGGCGGGAAAAACTGTTTTTT
CDR3 protein: CASSEWTGREKLFF

J gene: TRBJ2-2
clone size: .
V gene: TRBV6-5
D gene: .
CDR3 DNA: TGTGCCAGCCGGTTCCCAGGGAACACCGGGGAGCTGTTTTTT
CDR3 protein: CASRFPGNTGELFF

J gene: TRBJ1-6
clone size: .
V gene: TRBV6-5
D gene: .
CDR3 DNA: TGTGCCAGCAGGCCCGGGGATAATTCACCCCTCCACTTT
CDR3 protein: CASRPGDNSPLHF

J gene: TRBJ2-1
clone size: .
V gene: TRBV2
D gene: .
CDR3 DNA: TGTGCCAGCAGTGTTCGGGGAAGCTCCTACAATGAGCAGTTCTTC
CDR3 protein: CASSVRGSSYNEQFF

J gene: TRBJ1-5
clone size: .
V gene: TRBV4-1
D gene: .
CDR3 DNA: TGCGCCAGCAGCCAAGAAGGGCGGAGCAATCAGCCCCAGCATTTT
CDR3 protein: CASSQEGRSNQPQHF

J gene: TRBJ1-2
clone size: .
V gene: TRBV7-8
D gene: .
CDR3 DNA: TGTGCCAGCAGCTTAGATTCCAGGGCCCATAACTATGGCTACACCTTC
CDR3 protein: CASSLDSRAHNYGYTF

J gene: TRBJ2-3
clone size: .
V gene: TRBV30
D gene: .
CDR3 DNA: TGTGCCTGGAGTGAGACCGGCACAGATACGCAGTATTTT
CDR3 protein: CAWSETGTDTQYF

J gene: TRBJ2-7
clone size: .
V gene: TRBV7-8
D gene: TRBD2
CDR3 DNA: TGTGCCAGCTCTTGGCGGGAGGCTTACGAGCAGTACTTC
CDR3 protein: CASSWREAYEQYF

J gene: TRBJ1-2
clone size: .
V gene: TRBV6-5
D gene: .
CDR3 DNA: TGTGCCAGCAGTCCATACATACAGACGAACTATGGCTACACCTTC
CDR3 protein: CASSPYIQTNYGYTF

J gene: TRBJ1-6
clone size: .
V gene: TRBV28
D gene: .
CDR3 DNA: TGTGCCAGCAGGGACCCGGGACCGAGCTCCTATAATTCACCCCTCCACTTT
CDR3 protein: CASRDPGPSSYNSPLHF

J gene: TRBJ2-5
clone size: once
V gene: TRBV6-1
D gene: .
CDR3 DNA: TGTGCCAGCAGTGAATTAGAGGGTTTGGAGACCCAGTACTTC
CDR3 protein: CASSELEGLETQYF

J gene: TRBJ2-7
clone size: .
V gene: TRBV2
D gene: .
CDR3 DNA: TGTGCCAGCAGTGAAGCGGGCGGGGAGATCTACGAGCAGTACTTC
CDR3 protein: CASSEAGGEIYEQYF

J gene: TRBJ2-1
clone size: .
V gene: TRBV10-2
D gene: .
CDR3 DNA: TGCGCCAGCAGTGTCGGCCTCAACCAGGGCTACAATGAGCAGTTCTTC
CDR3 protein: CASSVGLNQGYNEQFF

J gene: TRBJ2-3
clone size: .
V gene: TRBV6-5
D gene: .
CDR3 DNA: TGTGCCAGCAAGTGGGGACGGAACGTAGATACGCAGTATTTT
CDR3 protein: CASKWGRNVDTQYF

J gene: TRBJ1-6
clone size: .
V gene: TRBV6-1
D gene: TRBD1
CDR3 DNA: TGTGCCAGCAGTGAAGGATGGGGACAGGGTTCACCCCTCCACTTT
CDR3 protein: CASSEGWGQGSPLHF

J gene: TRBJ2-7
clone size: .
V gene: TRBV9
D gene: TRBD2
CDR3 DNA: TGTGCCAGCAGCGTAGATCCAGCGGGAGGTCTTTATGAGCAGTACTTC
CDR3 protein: CASSVDPAGGLYEQYF

J gene: TRBJ2-1
clone size: .
V gene: TRBV20-1
D gene: .
CDR3 DNA: TGCAGTGCTAGAGACGAGGACGAGCAGTTCTTC
CDR3 protein: CSARDEDEQFF

J gene: TRBJ1-1
clone size: .
V gene: TRBV6-1
D gene: .
CDR3 DNA: TGTGCCAGCAGCCTTACGGAGGACACTGAAGCTTTCTTT
CDR3 protein: CASSLTEDTEAFF

J gene: TRBJ2-4
clone size: .
V gene: TRBV18
D gene: TRBD1
CDR3 DNA: TGTGCCAGCTCACCACCACAGGGGGGCAAAAACATTCAGTACTTC
CDR3 protein: CASSPPQGGKNIQYF

J gene: TRBJ2-1
clone size: .
V gene: TRBV28
D gene: TRBD2
CDR3 DNA: TGTGCCAGCAGTTTAGGCGGCGGGGGGGCCGTGTTAAATGAGCAGTTCTTC
CDR3 protein: CASSLGGGGAVLNEQFF

J gene: TRBJ1-1
clone size: .
V gene: TRBV5-1
D gene: .
CDR3 DNA: TGCGCCAGCAGCCTGACAGGTCTTCCCACTGAAGCTTTCTTT
CDR3 protein: CASSLTGLPTEAFF

J gene: TRBJ2-1
clone size: .
V gene: TRBV27
D gene: TRBD2
CDR3 DNA: TGTGCCAGCAGTAAAGTGGGACTAGCGGGAGGGCCTAGTAATGAGCAGTTCTTC
CDR3 protein: CASSKVGLAGGPSNEQFF

J gene: TRBJ2-7
clone size: .
V gene: TRBV28
D gene: TRBD1
CDR3 DNA: TGTGCCAGCAGTTCTCCAATACCGGGACAGGGTCTTAGCTCCTACGAGCAGTACTTC
CDR3 protein: CASSSPIPGQGLSSYEQYF

J gene: TRBJ2-3
clone size: once
V gene: TRBV4-2
D gene: .
CDR3 DNA: TGTGCCAGCAGCCAAGTGGTTTCCTACACAGATACGCAGTATTTT
CDR3 protein: CASSQVVSYTDTQYF

J gene: TRBJ1-4
clone size: .
V gene: TRBV18
D gene: .
CDR3 DNA: TGTGCCAGCTCACCGGGCCGAGGCGAAAAACTGTTTTTT
CDR3 protein: CASSPGRGEKLFF